The subject of this entry is one T cell receptor beta chain. The sample originates from a study of control samples from healthy donors and cancer patients. The CDR3 totals 16 residues. V was clipped by 6 bases and J by 1 base; unmatched bases: 10. Germline CDR1 reads MNHEY; CDR2 reads SMNVEV (reference sequence). Sequenced by immunoSEQ multiplex PCR; TCRdb stores in-frame clones only, minus some. The sample has roughly 34,000 clones, approximately 86% seen once; the top ten hold approximately 1.5%. The sequenced sample was PBMCs. The chain links TRBV27 to TRBJ2-5, with TRBD2 matching over 8 bases. The receptor's source is a woman aged 40 to 50 with lung cancer. The CDR3 DNA is TGTGCCAGCAGATCCTTTGCGGGGGGCCCCCAAGAGACCCAGTACTTC. Translating it yields CASRSFAGGPQETQYF.